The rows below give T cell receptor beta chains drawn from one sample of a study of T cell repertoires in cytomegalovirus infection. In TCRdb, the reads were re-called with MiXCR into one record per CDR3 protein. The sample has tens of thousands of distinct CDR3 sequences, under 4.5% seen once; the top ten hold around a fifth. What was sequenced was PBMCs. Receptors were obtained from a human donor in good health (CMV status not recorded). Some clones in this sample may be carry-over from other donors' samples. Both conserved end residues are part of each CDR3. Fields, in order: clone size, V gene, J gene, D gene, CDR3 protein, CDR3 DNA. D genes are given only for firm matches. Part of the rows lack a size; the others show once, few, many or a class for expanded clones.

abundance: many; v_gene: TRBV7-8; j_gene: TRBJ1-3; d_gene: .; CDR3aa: CASSLVGSSNSGNTIYF; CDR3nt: TGTGCCAGCAGCTTAGTAGGTTCTTCTAACTCTGGAAACACCATATATTTT
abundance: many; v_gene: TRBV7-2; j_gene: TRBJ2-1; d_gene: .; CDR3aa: CASSLRLNSGTGNEQFF; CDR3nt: TGTGCCAGCAGCTTAAGGCTAAATTCCGGGACTGGGAATGAGCAGTTCTTC
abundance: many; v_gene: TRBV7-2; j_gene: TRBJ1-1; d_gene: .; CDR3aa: CASSLYAGRPNTEAFF; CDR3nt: TGTGCCAGCAGCTTATACGCCGGACGGCCGAACACTGAAGCTTTCTTT
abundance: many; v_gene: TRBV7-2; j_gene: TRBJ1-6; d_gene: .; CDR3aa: CASSLQQNSPLHF; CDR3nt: TGTGCCAGCAGCTTACAACAGAATTCACCCCTCCACTTT
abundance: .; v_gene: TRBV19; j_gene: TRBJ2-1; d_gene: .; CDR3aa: CASTKTSPNEQFF; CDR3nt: TGTGCCAGTACTAAGACTAGTCCGAATGAGCAGTTCTTC
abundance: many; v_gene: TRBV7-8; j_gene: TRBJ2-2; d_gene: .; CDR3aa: CASSPSRGLFTGELFF; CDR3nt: TGTGCCAGCAGCCCAAGTAGGGGACTGTTCACCGGGGAGCTGTTTTTT
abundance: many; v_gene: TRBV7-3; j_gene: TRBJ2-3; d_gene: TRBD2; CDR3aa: CASSSLAGDTDTQYF; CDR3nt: TGTGCCAGCAGCTCCTTAGCGGGGGACACAGATACGCAGTATTTT
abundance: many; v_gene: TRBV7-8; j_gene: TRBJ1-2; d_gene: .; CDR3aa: CASSLAQGGYGYTF; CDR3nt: TGTGCCAGCAGCTTAGCTCAAGGAGGCTATGGCTACACCTTC
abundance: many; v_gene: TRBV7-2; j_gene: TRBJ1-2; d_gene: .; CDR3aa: CASSLVKANYGYTF; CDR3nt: TGTGCCAGCAGCTTAGTTAAGGCTAACTATGGCTACACCTTC
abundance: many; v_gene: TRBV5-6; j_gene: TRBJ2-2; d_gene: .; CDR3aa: CASSLNGADGELFF; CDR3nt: TGTGCCAGCAGCTTAAATGGAGCGGACGGGGAGCTGTTTTTT
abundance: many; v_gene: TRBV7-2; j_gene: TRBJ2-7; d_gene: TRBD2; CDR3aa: CASSYRGLAESYEQYF; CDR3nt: TGTGCCAGCAGCTACCGCGGACTAGCGGAAAGCTACGAGCAGTACTTC
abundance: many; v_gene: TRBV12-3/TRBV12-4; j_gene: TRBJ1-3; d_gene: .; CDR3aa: CASSLEGGGPGNTIYF; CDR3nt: TGTGCCAGCAGTTTAGAGGGTGGGGGTCCTGGAAACACCATATATTTT
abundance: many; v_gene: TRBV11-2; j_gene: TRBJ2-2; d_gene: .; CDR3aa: CASSLSRAGELFF; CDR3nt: TGTGCCAGCAGCTTAAGTAGGGCCGGGGAGCTGTTTTTT
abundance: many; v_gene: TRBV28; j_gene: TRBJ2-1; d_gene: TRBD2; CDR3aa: CASSFPTSWGEQFF; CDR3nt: TGTGCCAGCAGTTTCCCGACTAGCTGGGGTGAGCAGTTCTTC
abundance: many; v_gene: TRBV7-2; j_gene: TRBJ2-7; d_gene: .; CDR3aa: CASSSGISSYEQYF; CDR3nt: TGTGCCAGCAGCTCCGGGATTAGCTCCTACGAGCAGTACTTC
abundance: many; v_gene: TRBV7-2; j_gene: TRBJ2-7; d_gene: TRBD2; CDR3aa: CASSLVPGLASYEQYF; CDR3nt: TGTGCCAGCAGCTTAGTCCCGGGACTAGCTTCCTACGAGCAGTACTTC
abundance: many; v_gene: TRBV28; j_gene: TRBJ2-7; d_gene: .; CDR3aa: CASSSPGRSYEQYF; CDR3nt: TGTGCCAGCAGTTCCCCCGGACGATCCTACGAGCAGTACTTC
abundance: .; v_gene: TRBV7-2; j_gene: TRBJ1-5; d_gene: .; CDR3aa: CASSLDLGHYQPQHF; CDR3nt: TGTGCCAGCAGCTTAGATCTAGGGCACTATCAGCCCCAGCATTTT
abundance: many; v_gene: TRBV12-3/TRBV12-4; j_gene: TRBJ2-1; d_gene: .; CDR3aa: CASSFTAEQFF; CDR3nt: TGTGCCAGCAGTTTTACAGCTGAGCAGTTCTTC
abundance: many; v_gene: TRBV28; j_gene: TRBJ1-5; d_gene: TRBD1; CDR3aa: CASSLRGGQGGNQPQHF; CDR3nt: TGTGCCAGCAGTTTAAGGGGAGGACAGGGAGGCAATCAGCCCCAGCATTTT
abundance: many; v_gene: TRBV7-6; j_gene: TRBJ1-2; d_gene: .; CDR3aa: CASSLESNYGYTF; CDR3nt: TGTGCCAGCAGCTTAGAGAGCAACTATGGCTACACCTTC
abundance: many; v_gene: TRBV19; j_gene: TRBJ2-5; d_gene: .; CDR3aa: CASSIGGVDQETQYF; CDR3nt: TGTGCCAGTAGTATAGGCGGGGTAGACCAAGAGACCCAGTACTTC
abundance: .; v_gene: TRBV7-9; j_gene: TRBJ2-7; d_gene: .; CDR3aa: CASSLAAGIEQYF; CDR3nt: TGTGCCAGCAGCTTAGCGGCAGGCATAGAGCAGTACTTC
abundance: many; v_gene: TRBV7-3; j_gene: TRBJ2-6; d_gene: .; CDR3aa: CASRPQGTGANVLTF; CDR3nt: TGTGCCAGCAGACCTCAGGGGACCGGGGCCAACGTCCTGACTTTC
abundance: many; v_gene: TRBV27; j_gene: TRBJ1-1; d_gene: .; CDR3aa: CASSLRGGREAFF; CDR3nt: TGTGCCAGCAGCCTAAGGGGGGGGCGCGAAGCTTTCTTT
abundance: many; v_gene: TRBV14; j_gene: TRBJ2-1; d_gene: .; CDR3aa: CASSQSGPPFF; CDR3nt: TGTGCCAGCAGCCAAAGTGGGCCCCCATTCTTC
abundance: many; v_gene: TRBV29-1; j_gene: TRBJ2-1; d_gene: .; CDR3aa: CSVQVIPEQFF; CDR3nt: TGCAGCGTCCAAGTAATCCCTGAGCAGTTCTTC
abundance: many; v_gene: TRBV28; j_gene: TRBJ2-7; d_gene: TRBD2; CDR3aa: CASSPPGQLIAGDYEQYF; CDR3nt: TGTGCCAGCAGCCCGCCGGGACAGTTGATAGCGGGGGACTACGAGCAGTACTTC
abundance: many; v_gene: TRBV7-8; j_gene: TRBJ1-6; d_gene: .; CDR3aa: CATRSSGNSPLHF; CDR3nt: TGTGCCACCCGTAGTTCGGGAAATTCACCCCTCCACTTT